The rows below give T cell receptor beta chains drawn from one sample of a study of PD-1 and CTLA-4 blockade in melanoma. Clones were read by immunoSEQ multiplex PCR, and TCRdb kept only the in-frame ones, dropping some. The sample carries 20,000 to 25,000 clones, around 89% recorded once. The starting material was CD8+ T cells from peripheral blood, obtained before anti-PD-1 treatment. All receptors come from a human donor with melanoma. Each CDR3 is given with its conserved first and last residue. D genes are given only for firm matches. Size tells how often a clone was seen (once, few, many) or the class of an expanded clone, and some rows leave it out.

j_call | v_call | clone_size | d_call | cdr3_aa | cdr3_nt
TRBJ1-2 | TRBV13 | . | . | CASSFWRADGYTF | TGTGCCAGCAGCTTTTGGAGGGCGGATGGCTACACCTTC
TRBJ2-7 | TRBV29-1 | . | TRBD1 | CSVAAGTAYEQYF | TGCAGCGTAGCAGCCGGGACAGCCTACGAGCAGTACTTC
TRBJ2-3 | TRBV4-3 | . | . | CASSPQPGPVPDTQYF | TGCGCCAGCAGCCCCCAGCCGGGCCCCGTCCCAGATACGCAGTATTTT
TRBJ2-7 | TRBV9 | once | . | CASSVEGTTSYEQYF | TGTGCCAGCAGCGTAGAGGGGACCACCTCCTACGAGCAGTACTTC
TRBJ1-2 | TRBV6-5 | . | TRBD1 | CASSYSAQTGAAGYTF | TGTGCCAGCAGTTACTCCGCGCAGACAGGGGCGGCTGGCTACACCTTC
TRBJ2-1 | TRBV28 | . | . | CASNFEGIEQFF | TGTGCCAGCAATTTTGAAGGGATCGAGCAGTTCTTC
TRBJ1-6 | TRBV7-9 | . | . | CASSPPGFGSPLHF | TGTGCCAGCAGCCCACCCGGGTTTGGGTCACCCCTCCACTTT
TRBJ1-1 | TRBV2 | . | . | CASRSGLEAFF | TGTGCCAGCAGGTCCGGTCTTGAAGCTTTCTTT
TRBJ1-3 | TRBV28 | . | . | CASSTRDAGYLIYF | TGTGCCAGCAGCACCCGGGACGCCGGTTACCTCATATATTTT
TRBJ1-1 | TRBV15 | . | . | CATSRDYQGGNTEAFF | TGTGCCACCAGCAGAGACTACCAAGGGGGGAACACTGAAGCTTTCTTT
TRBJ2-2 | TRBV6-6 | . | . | CASSYSPGELFF | TGTGCCAGCAGTTACTCCCCCGGGGAGCTGTTTTTT
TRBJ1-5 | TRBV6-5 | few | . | CASSYAENQPQHF | TGTGCCAGCAGTTACGCGGAGAATCAGCCCCAGCATTTT
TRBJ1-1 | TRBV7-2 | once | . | CASSHDNPNTEAFF | TGTGCCAGCAGTCATGACAACCCGAACACTGAAGCTTTCTTT
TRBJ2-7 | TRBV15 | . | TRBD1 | CATSRVDRDAYEQYF | TGTGCCACCAGCAGAGTTGACAGGGATGCCTACGAGCAGTACTTC
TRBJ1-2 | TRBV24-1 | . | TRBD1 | CATSETGGHGYTF | TGTGCCACCAGTGAAACAGGGGGACATGGCTACACCTTC
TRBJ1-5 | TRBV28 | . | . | CASATILDRFDNQPQHF | TGTGCCAGCGCTACTATTCTCGACAGATTTGACAATCAGCCCCAGCATTTT
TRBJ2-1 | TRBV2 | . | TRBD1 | CATTAGTGNNEQFF | TGTGCCACCACTGCCGGGACAGGGAACAATGAGCAGTTCTTC
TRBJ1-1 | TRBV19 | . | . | CASSPGWVNTEAFF | TGTGCCAGTTCTCCAGGGTGGGTGAACACTGAAGCTTTCTTT
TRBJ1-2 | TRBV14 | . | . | CASSQEVSPIPNYGYTF | TGTGCCAGCAGCCAAGAGGTGTCCCCCATTCCGAACTATGGCTACACCTTC
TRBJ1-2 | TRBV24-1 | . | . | CATGSSYGYTF | TGTGCCACCGGCAGTTCCTATGGCTACACCTTC
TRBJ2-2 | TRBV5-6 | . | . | CASSEAGGELFF | TGTGCCAGCAGCGAAGCAGGTGGGGAGCTGTTTTTT
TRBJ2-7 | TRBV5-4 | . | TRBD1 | CASSPDRDAYEQYF | TGTGCCAGCAGTCCGGACAGGGACGCCTACGAGCAGTACTTC
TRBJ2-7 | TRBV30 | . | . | CAWSATGRYEQYF | TGTGCCTGGAGTGCGACAGGGAGGTACGAGCAGTACTTC
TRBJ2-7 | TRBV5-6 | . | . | CASSLAPPGEQYF | TGTGCCAGCAGCTTAGCCCCACCTGGGGAGCAGTACTTC
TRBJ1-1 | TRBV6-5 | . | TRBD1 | CASSSLRQGGRTEAFF | TGTGCCAGCAGTTCCCTCCGACAGGGTGGTAGGACTGAAGCTTTCTTT
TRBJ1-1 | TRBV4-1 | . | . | CASSQGGLNTEAFF | TGCGCCAGCAGCCAAGGCGGCCTGAACACTGAAGCTTTCTTT
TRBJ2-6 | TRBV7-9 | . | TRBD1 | CASSLALTGDPSGANVLTF | TGTGCCAGCAGCTTAGCTTTAACAGGGGACCCATCTGGGGCCAACGTCCTGACTTTC
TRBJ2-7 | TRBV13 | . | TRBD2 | CASSVTSGGAWREQYF | TGTGCCAGCAGCGTAACTAGCGGGGGGGCCTGGCGCGAGCAGTACTTC
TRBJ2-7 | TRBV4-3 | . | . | CASSQSGGVDEQYF | TGCGCCAGCAGCCAATCGGGGGGCGTCGACGAGCAGTACTTC
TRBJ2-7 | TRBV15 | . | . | CATSRDLGGFQYF | TGTGCCACCAGCAGAGATCTTGGGGGATTTCAGTACTTC
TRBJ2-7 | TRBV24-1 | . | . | CATSGGAGYEQYF | TGTGCCACCAGTGGGGGGGCCGGGTACGAGCAGTACTTC
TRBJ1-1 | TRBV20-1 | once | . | CSAILNTEAFF | TGCAGTGCTATTCTGAACACTGAAGCTTTCTTT
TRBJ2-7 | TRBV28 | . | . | CASSGSSDRISFYEQYF | TGTGCCAGCAGCGGGTCTTCGGACAGAATTTCTTTCTACGAGCAGTACTTC
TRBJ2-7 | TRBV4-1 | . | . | CASSQGPDPYEQYF | TGCGCCAGCAGCCAAGGCCCAGACCCCTACGAGCAGTACTTC
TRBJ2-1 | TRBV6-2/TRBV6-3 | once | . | CASSLGANEQFF | TGTGCCAGCAGCCTCGGGGCCAATGAGCAGTTCTTC
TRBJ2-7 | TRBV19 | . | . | CASSRRNGEQYF | TGTGCCAGTAGCCGTCGGAACGGCGAGCAGTACTTC
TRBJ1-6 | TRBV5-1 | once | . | CASSLAEDGRSGRPAPLHF | TGCGCCAGCAGCTTGGCCGAGGACGGACGGTCTGGGAGGCCCGCACCCCTCCACTTT
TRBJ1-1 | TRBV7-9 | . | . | CASSPDSSRGLDTEAFF | TGTGCCAGCAGCCCCGATTCCAGTCGGGGGCTGGACACTGAAGCTTTCTTT
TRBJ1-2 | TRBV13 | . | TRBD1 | CASSLVLRDREEYGYTF | TGTGCCAGCAGCTTAGTCCTCCGGGACAGGGAAGAATATGGCTACACCTTC
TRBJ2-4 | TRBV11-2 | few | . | CASSLEAGASTKNIQYF | TGTGCCAGCAGCTTAGAGGCGGGGGCATCTACCAAAAACATTCAGTACTTC
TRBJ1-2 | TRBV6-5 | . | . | CASSYSAWAPNYGYTF | TGTGCCAGCAGTTACTCGGCCTGGGCACCTAACTATGGCTACACCTTC
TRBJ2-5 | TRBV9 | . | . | CASSVPGLETQYF | TGTGCCAGCAGCGTACCAGGGTTGGAGACCCAGTACTTC
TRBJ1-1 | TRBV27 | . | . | CASRQSGLNTEAFF | TGTGCCAGCAGACAATCAGGACTGAACACTGAAGCTTTCTTT
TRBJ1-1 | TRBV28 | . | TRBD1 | CATLPGAGGMATEAFF | TGTGCCACCCTTCCGGGGGCAGGGGGCATGGCAACTGAAGCTTTCTTT
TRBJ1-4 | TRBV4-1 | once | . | CASSQDFGFSDEKLFF | TGCGCCAGCAGCCAAGATTTCGGCTTCTCTGATGAAAAACTGTTTTTT
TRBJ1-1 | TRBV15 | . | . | CASRGGLNTEAFF | TGTGCCTCACGGGGGGGACTGAACACTGAAGCTTTCTTT
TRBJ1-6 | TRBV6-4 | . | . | CASSEAGGGNSPLHF | TGTGCCAGCAGTGAGGCCGGGGGAGGTAATTCACCCCTCCACTTT
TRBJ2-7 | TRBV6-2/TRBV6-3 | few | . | CASSSAYEQYF | TGTGCCAGCAGTTCCGCCTACGAGCAGTACTTC
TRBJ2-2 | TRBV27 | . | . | CASKALGTGELFF | TGTGCCAGCAAAGCTTTGGGGACCGGGGAGCTGTTTTTT
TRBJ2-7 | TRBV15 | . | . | CATSRRGRNEQYF | TGTGCCACCAGCAGAAGGGGTAGGAACGAGCAGTACTTC
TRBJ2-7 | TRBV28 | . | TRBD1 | CASSLSIVGQGAYEQYF | TGTGCCAGCAGTTTATCCATTGTTGGGCAGGGGGCCTACGAGCAGTACTTC
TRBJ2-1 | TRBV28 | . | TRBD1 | CASSYRDRYNEQFF | TGTGCCAGCAGTTACCGGGACAGGTACAATGAGCAGTTCTTC
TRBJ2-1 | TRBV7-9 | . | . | CASSLGGTSYNEQFF | TGTGCCAGCAGCTTAGGGGGGACTTCCTACAATGAGCAGTTCTTC
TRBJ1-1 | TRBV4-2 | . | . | CASSQDPDTEAFF | TGTGCCAGCAGCCAAGATCCCGACACTGAAGCTTTCTTT
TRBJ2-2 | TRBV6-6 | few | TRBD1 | CASSYGGTGNTGELFF | TGTGCCAGCAGTTATGGCGGGACAGGGAACACCGGGGAGCTGTTTTTT
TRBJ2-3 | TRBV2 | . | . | CASSRGAELDTQYF | TGTGCCAGCAGTCGAGGGGCGGAATTAGATACGCAGTATTTT
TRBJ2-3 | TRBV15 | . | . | CATSSPPGRLTDTQYF | TGTGCCACCAGCAGTCCCCCGGGACGGCTCACAGATACGCAGTATTTT
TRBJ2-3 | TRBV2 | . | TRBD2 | CASPLAGGRYTQYF | TGTGCCAGCCCCCTAGCGGGGGGGCGATATACGCAGTATTTT